Sequencing of this TCR beta chain was carried out in a study of control samples from healthy donors and cancer patients. Profiling relied on immunoSEQ multiplex PCR, and the TCRdb table lists in-frame clones only, not all of them. Of more than 95,000 clones in the sample, around 90% were seen once. CDR1 is SGHTA and CDR2 is FQGNSA in the germline V gene. This CDR3 has 16 residues. V lost 4 bases and J lost 4; bases outside the gene matches: 10. The sample was blood. This chain joins TRBV7-2 and TRBJ2-3; 8 bases map to TRBD2. This receptor was identified in an older woman in good health. The CDR3 sequence: CASSSRRGGVADTQYF. CDR3 coding DNA: TGTGCCAGCAGCTCGCGACGGGGGGGCGTGGCAGATACGCAGTATTTT.